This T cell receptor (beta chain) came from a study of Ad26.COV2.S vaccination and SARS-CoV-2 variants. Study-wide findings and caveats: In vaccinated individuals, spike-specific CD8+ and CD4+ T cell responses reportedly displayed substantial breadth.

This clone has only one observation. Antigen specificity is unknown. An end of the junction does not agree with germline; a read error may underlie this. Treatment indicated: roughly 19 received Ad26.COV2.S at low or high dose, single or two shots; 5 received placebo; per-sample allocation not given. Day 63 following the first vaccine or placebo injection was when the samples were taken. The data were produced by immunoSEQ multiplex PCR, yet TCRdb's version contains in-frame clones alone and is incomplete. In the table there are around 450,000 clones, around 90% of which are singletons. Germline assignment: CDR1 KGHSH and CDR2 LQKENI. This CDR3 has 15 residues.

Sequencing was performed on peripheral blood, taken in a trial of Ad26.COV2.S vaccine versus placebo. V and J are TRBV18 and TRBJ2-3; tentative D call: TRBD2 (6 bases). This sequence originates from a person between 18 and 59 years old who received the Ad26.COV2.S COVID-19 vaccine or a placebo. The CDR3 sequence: CASSAPGTPTDTQYF. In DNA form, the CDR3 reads TGTGCCAGCTCAGCACCCGGGACTCCCACAGATACGCAGTATTTT.